The next 18 T cell receptor beta chains were all read from a single sample in a study of blood T cell repertoires in COVID-19. Method: immunoSEQ multiplex PCR; TCRdb's copy keeps in-frame clones and lacks some. Of 280,000 or so clones listed, around 86% are singletons. The source material was peripheral blood. The receptors stem from a human donor in a cohort sampled during active COVID-19.

The chain combines TRBV9 with TRBJ2-2; TRBD1 agrees at 7 bases. This CDR3 spans 13 amino acids. Germline CDR1 is SGDLS and CDR2 is YYNGEE. V dropped 3 bases and J dropped 10; count of bases not matched to a gene: 6. CDR3 sequence (DNA): TGTGCCAGCAGCGGTTCGACAGGGCCGGAGCTGTTTTTT. Its translation is CASSGSTGPELFF.

The CDR3 sequence is CASSTYSGHNSPLHF. CDR3 nucleotide sequence: TGTGCCAGCTCAACATACAGCGGCCATAATTCACCCCTCCACTTT. The chain links TRBV6-5 to TRBJ1-6; no clear D. CDR1 MNHEY and CDR2 SVGAGI come from the germline V gene. The CDR3 is made up of 15 amino acids. Trimming cost V 8 bases and J 5 bases, with 16 bases left between them.

The CDR3 protein is CASSLAVQYEQYF. The DNA of the CDR3 is TGTGCCAGCAGCTTAGCTGTACAGTACGAGCAGTACTTC. The chain couples TRBV7-9 to TRBJ2-7; D is ambiguous. V was pared by 0 bases and J by 4 bases, with 7 bases between. This CDR3 region has 13 residues. Germline V CDR1 and CDR2: SEHNR, FQNEAQ (reference sequence). The full variable domain, rest sourced from reference TRBV7-9 and TRBJ2-7, is DTGVSQNPRHKITKRGQNVTFRCDPISEHNRLYWYRQTLGQGPEFLTYFQNEAQLEKSRLLSDRFSAERPKGSFSTLEIQRTEQGDSAMYLCASSLAVQYEQYFGPGTRLTVT.

The V gene is TRBV5-1, the J gene TRBJ2-4; a weak D match, TRBD1 (6 bases). This CDR3 has 13 residues. The germline V and J ends were trimmed by 4 bases and 6 bases, with 11 bases remaining between them. CDR1 and CDR2 from the germline V gene are SGHRS and YFSETQ. This CDR3 is CASSPQGRNIQYF. The CDR3 nucleotides are TGCGCCAGCAGCCCCCAGGGGAGAAACATTCAGTACTTC.

This chain connects TRBV5-1 to TRBJ2-2, with 12 bases lining up with TRBD2. The CDR3 runs 15 residues. The ends lost 6 bases at V and 7 bases at J; junction bases unmatched: 7. Germline V CDR1 and CDR2: SGHRS, YFSETQ. This chain's CDR3 is CASTETSGSYGELFF. The CDR3 nucleotides are TGCGCCAGCACCGAGACTAGCGGGAGTTACGGGGAGCTGTTTTTT.

V gene TRBV2 combines with J gene TRBJ1-5; TRBD1 matches at 7 bases. The CDR3 extends over 16 amino acids. Germline CDR1 SNHLY, CDR2 FYNNEI. V lost 2 bases and J lost 5; bases outside the gene matches: 9. CDR3 amino acids: CASSERGQEWDQPQHF. CDR3 coding DNA: TGTGCCAGCAGTGAAAGGGGGCAGGAGTGGGATCAGCCCCAGCATTTT.

This sequence joins TRBV5-4 and TRBJ2-1, with 9 bases matching TRBD2. CDR3 size: 15 residues. Germline V gene sequence: CDR1 SGHNT, CDR2 YYREEE (reference sequence). Trimming removed 4 bases from V and 4 bases from J; junction bases left unmatched: 6. Here the CDR3 DNA reads TGTGCCAGCAGCGGGGCTAGCGGGAATTACAATGAGCAGTTCTTC. Protein product: CASSGASGNYNEQFF.

This clone has ten or more counts. The chain carries TRBV19 and TRBJ2-3, with TRBD1 identical over 9 bases. Germline CDR1 is LNHDA and CDR2 is SQIVND (reference sequence). The ends lost 5 bases at V and 2 bases at J; junction bases unmatched: 5. The CDR3 is 15 amino acids. CDR3 sequence: CASSSGTGSTDTQYF. CDR3 in DNA: TGTGCCAGTAGTTCGGGGACAGGGTCCACAGATACGCAGTATTTT.

The chain couples TRBV18 to TRBJ2-7; 7 bases are shared with TRBD1. CDR1 and CDR2 from the germline V gene are KGHSH and LQKENI. The CDR3 is made up of 13 amino acids. With 5 bases clipped from V and 4 bases from J, the junction kept 5 bases outside the gene matches. The CDR3 DNA sequence: TGTGCCAGCTCATCCTCACAGGGGTACGAGCAGTACTTC. It specifies CASSSSQGYEQYF.

This rearrangement joins TRBV5-4 to TRBJ1-2; no clear D gene. The V gene's germline CDR1 is SGHNT and CDR2 YYREEE (reference sequence). V was pared by 0 bases and J by 4 bases, with 4 bases between. This CDR3 is built from 12 residues. The DNA of the CDR3 is TGTGCCAGCAGCTTGGGGGCCTATGGCTACACCTTC. Amino acids: CASSLGAYGYTF.

This clone occurred once. The chain uses TRBV28 and TRBJ2-7; no reliable D call. Per germline, CDR1 MDHEN and CDR2 SYDVKM. The CDR3 is 13 residues long. Trimming pared 6 bases from V and 3 bases from J, leaving 12 bases between. The CDR3 sequence is CASRLRPIYEQYF. The CDR3 DNA reads TGTGCCAGCAGACTCCGCCCGATCTACGAGCAGTACTTC.

This clone has just one count. This rearrangement joins TRBV10-2 to TRBJ2-6; the D is unclear. The germline CDR1 and CDR2 sequences are WSHSY and SAAADI. The CDR3 spans 12 residues. Trimming left V 5 bases short and J 5 bases short, with 4 bases between. CDR3 sequence: CASSLWANVLTF. CDR3 bases: TGCGCCAGCAGTCTTTGGGCCAACGTCCTGACTTTC.

The CDR3 spells CASSYARPHDTGELFF. CDR3 in DNA: TGTGCCAGCAGTTATGCGAGGCCCCATGACACCGGGGAGCTGTTTTTT. The V and J genes are TRBV6-2 or TRBV6-3 and TRBJ2-2, with D unclear. From germline, CDR1 is MNHEY and CDR2 SVGEGT. V lost 3 bases and J lost 3, with 14 bases in between. This CDR3 comprises 16 residues.

This clone has a handful of counts. The chain links TRBV6-5 to TRBJ1-5; D may be TRBD1 (5 bases). Germline V lookup: CDR1 MNHEY, CDR2 SVGAGI. This CDR3 has 14 residues. V was cut by 2 bases and J by 7 bases, with 12 bases left in between. CDR3 DNA sequence: TGTGCCAGCAGTTACGGAGGGGCCGGACAGCCCCAGCATTTT. This gives the protein CASSYGGAGQPQHF.

V and J are TRBV11-2 and TRBJ1-1, with 7 positions matching TRBD1. This CDR3 comprises 14 residues. Germline-derived CDR1 and CDR2 are SGHAT and FQNNGV. The J segment lost 6 bases and the V segment lost 7 bases, leaving 11 bases of the junction unmatched. CDR3 in amino acids: CASTLSPGTAEAFF. In DNA, the CDR3 is TGTGCCAGCACCCTTTCCCCCGGGACAGCTGAAGCTTTCTTT. Based on the CDR3 plus reference TRBV11-2 and TRBJ1-1, the full variable domain is EAGVAQSPRYKIIEKRQSVAFWCNPISGHATLYWYQQILGQGPKLLIQFQNNGVVDDSQLPKDRFSAERLKGVDSTLKIQPAKLEDSAVYLCASTLSPGTAEAFFGQGTRLTVV.

The chain recombines TRBV28 with TRBJ1-1; the D gene is possibly TRBD1 (5 bases). The CDR3 consists of 11 residues. Germline-derived CDR1 and CDR2 are MDHEN and SYDVKM. Trimming cost V 2 bases and J 11 bases, with 9 bases left between them. The CDR3 DNA follows: TGTGCCAGCAGTTTACGGGGGAGGGCTTTCTTT. This sequence encodes CASSLRGRAFF.

This clone came up once. J is TRBJ2-7 and V is TRBV19; TRBD1 is a possible D gene (6 bases). The CDR3 sequence is 11 residues long. CDR1 is LNHDA and CDR2 is SQIVND in the germline V gene (reference sequence). With 8 bases removed from V and 5 bases from J, the gap between germline ends came to 10 bases. In DNA form, the CDR3 reads TGTGCCAGTGACAGGCTACACGAGCAGTACTTC. This encodes CASDRLHEQYF.

This chain connects TRBV7-9 to TRBJ2-3; weak D call: TRBD1 (5 bases). The CDR3 covers 16 residues. The V gene lost 4 bases and the J gene lost 4 bases, with 18 bases spanning the gap. Germline values: CDR1 SEHNR, CDR2 FQNEAQ (reference sequence). The CDR3: CASSSIGARGPDTQYF. CDR3 nucleotide sequence: TGTGCCAGCAGCTCCATAGGGGCTCGAGGACCAGATACGCAGTATTTT. Combining the CDR3 with reference TRBV7-9 and TRBJ2-3 gives the whole variable domain DTGVSQNPRHKITKRGQNVTFRCDPISEHNRLYWYRQTLGQGPEFLTYFQNEAQLEKSRLLSDRFSAERPKGSFSTLEIQRTEQGDSAMYLCASSSIGARGPDTQYFGPGTRLTVL.